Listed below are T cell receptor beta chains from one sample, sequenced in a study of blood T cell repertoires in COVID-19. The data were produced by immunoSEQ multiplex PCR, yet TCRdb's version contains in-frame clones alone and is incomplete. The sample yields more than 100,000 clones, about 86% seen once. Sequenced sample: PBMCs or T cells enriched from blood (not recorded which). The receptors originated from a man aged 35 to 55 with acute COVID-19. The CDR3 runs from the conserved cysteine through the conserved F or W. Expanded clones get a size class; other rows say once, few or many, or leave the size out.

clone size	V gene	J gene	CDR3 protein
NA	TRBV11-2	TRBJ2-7	CASSLGNSGSSYEQYF
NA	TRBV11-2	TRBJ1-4	CASSLDYGEVGEKLFF
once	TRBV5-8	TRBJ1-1	CASSLYEGRRTEAFF
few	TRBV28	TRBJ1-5	CASNGQGGNQPQHF
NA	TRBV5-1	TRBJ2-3	CASSLAATVSTDTQYF
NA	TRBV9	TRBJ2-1	CASSVGTGTSGGAGSNEQFF
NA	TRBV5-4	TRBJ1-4	CASSLQGANEKLFF
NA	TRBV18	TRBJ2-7	CASSPPQNLYEQYF
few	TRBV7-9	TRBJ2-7	CASSASYEQYF
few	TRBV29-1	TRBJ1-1	CSVSDSMNTEAFF
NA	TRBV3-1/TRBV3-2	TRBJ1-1	CASSLASNTEAFF
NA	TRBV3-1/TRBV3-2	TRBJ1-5	CASSQGQGASKPQHF
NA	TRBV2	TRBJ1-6	CASSELGGKSYSPLHF
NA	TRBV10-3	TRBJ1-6	CAISEGTDNSPLHF
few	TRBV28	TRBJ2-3	CASSPPGAGADTQYF
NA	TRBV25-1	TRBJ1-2	CASSDWKTGGNGYTF
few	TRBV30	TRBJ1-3	CAWSPKGQNSGNTIYF
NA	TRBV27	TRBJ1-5	CASSRGAQGNQPQHF
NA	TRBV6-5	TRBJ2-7	CASRSDGRALEQYF
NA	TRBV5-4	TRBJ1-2	CASSPGKIARQDGYTF
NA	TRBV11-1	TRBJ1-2	CASSGTGNGYTF
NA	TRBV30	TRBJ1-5	CAWSPGTYSNQPQHF
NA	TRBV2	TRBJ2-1	CASRGLAAYNEQFF
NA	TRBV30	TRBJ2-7	CAWTLPGSPYEQYF
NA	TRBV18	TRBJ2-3	CASSPRYTPPGSADTQYF
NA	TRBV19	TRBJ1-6	CASGGKAPLHF
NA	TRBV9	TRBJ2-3	CASRAGEGTDTQYF
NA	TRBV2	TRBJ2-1	CASSGDRHNEQFF